Presented here are 16 T cell receptor beta chains from one specimen sequenced in a study of T cells in women clearing cervical HPV infection. The data were produced by immunoSEQ multiplex PCR, yet TCRdb's version contains in-frame clones alone and is incomplete. The repertoire table contains 20,000 or so clones. Specimen: blood buffy coat. These receptors were collected from a woman aged 18-70 years with a cervical HPV16 infection that either progressed to CIN3+ or cleared (not recorded which).

Turning to this clone: The read terminates 3 residues before the CDR3 end, so the remaining end is supplied by the germline J gene. The V gene is TRBV19, the J gene TRBJ2-1; TRBD2 agrees at 8 bases. J lost 3 bases, V lost 5 bases, and 3 bases had no gene match. The germline gives CDR1 LNHDA, CDR2 SQIVND (reference sequence). The CDR3 spans 14 residues. CDR3: CASSAGGGYNEQFF. The DNA read from the CDR3 is TGTGCCAGTAGTGCCGGGGGGGGCTACAATGAG.

Remarks on this clone: The read halts 3 residues ahead of the CDR3 end, with the missing end drawn from the germline J gene. This sequence joins TRBV5-4 and TRBJ2-5; D is perhaps TRBD1 (5 bases). Germline CDR1 reads SGHNT; CDR2 reads YYREEE (reference sequence). Trimming shortened V by 6 bases and J by 5 bases, and 11 bases separated the two germline ends. The CDR3 is 12 amino acids. This CDR3 reads CASTGFGETQYF. The DNA read from the CDR3 is TGTGCCAGCACAGGGTTCGGCGAGACC.

Remarks on this clone: The CDR3 goes on 3 residues after the read ends, and that part is filled in from the germline J gene. The rearrangement joins TRBV5-1 to TRBJ2-2; 9 bases are shared with TRBD1. Germline CDR1 SGHRS, CDR2 YFSETQ. CDR3 size: 15 residues. J was trimmed by 6 bases and V by 0 bases; bases with no gene match: 3. The CDR3 sequence: CASSLGGQGSGELFF. CDR3 DNA (partial): TGCGCCAGCAGCTTGGGTGGACAGGGGTCCGGGGAG.

Regarding this clone: The DNA ends 3 residues before the CDR3 does, and the rest of the CDR3 is filled in from the germline J gene. This chain connects TRBV20-1 to TRBJ1-6, with TRBD1 matching over 7 bases. CDR1 is DFQATT and CDR2 is SNEGSKA in the germline V gene (reference sequence). V shed 6 bases, J shed 9 bases, and the junction held 8 bases outside the gene matches. This CDR3 has 13 amino acids. CDR3 loop: CSAKDRAGSPLHF. Incomplete CDR3 DNA: TGCAGTGCCAAAGACAGGGCCGGTTCACCC.

With respect to this clone: The read ends 3 residues early relative to the CDR3; the germline J gene fills the gap. The J gene is TRBJ2-7, the V gene TRBV6-2 or TRBV6-3; 7 nucleotides agree with TRBD1. V shed 6 bases, J shed 0 bases, and the junction held 11 bases outside the gene matches. Germline V CDR1 and CDR2: MNHEY, SVGEGT. The CDR3 covers 16 residues. CDR3 DNA (partial): TGTGCCAGCAGAAAGCCGCGCAGGGACAGCTCCTACGAG. This translates into CASRKPRRDSSYE. The entire CDR3 is CASRKPRRDSSYEQYF.

About this clone itself: The read ends 3 residues before the CDR3 terminus; that terminus is restored from the germline J gene. The same CDR3 also results from other DNA sequences found in this sample. This sequence joins TRBV7-2 and TRBJ2-7, with 9 nucleotides matching TRBD2. With V trimmed by 1 base and J by 0 bases, 1 base remained unmatched. Germline V gives CDR1 SGHTA, CDR2 FQGNSA. The CDR3 totals 15 residues. CDR3 DNA (partial): TGTGCCAGCAGCTTAGGACTAGCGGTCTCCTACGAG. Translating it yields CASSLGLAVSYE. The full CDR3 is CASSLGLAVSYEQYF.

A remark on this clone: The read ends 3 residues shy of where the CDR3 ends; the end is completed using the germline J gene. V usage is TRBV20-1 and J usage is TRBJ2-1; 12 bases align to TRBD2. The V gene's germline CDR1 is DFQATT and CDR2 SNEGSKA (reference sequence). This CDR3 comprises 14 residues. Trimming took 4 bases from V and 9 from J; bases not matched to a gene: 7. Partial CDR3 DNA: TGCAGTGCTATTAGACTAGCGGGAGTAAGTGAG. This translates into CSAIRLAGVSE. The full CDR3 sequence reads CSAIRLAGVSEQFF.

With regard to this clone: The CDR3 goes on 3 residues after the read ends, and that part is filled in from the germline J gene. The chain is built from TRBV20-1 and TRBJ2-1; 9 bases line up with TRBD1. Trimming cost V 0 bases and J 7 bases; bases outside gene matches: 13. The germline V gene encodes CDR1 DFQATT and CDR2 SNEGSKA (reference sequence). The CDR3 consists of 17 residues. The covered CDR3 bases are TGCAGTGCTAGAGATCTGAGAGGACAGGGGCAATGGAATGAG. It translates to CSARDLRGQGQWNE. The full-length CDR3 reads as CSARDLRGQGQWNEQFF.

In regard to this clone: Coverage ceases 3 residues before the CDR3 finishes, and the germline J gene fills in the end. The chain couples TRBV29-1 to TRBJ2-1, with 8 bases aligning to TRBD1. The J segment lost 7 bases and the V segment lost 6 bases, leaving 8 bases of the junction unmatched. The germline V gene has CDR1 SQVTM and CDR2 ANQGSEA. The CDR3 has 13 residues. Incomplete CDR3 DNA: TGCAGCGTCGTAGACAGGGGTCAGAATGAG. Protein: CSVVDRGQNE. The entire CDR3 protein is CSVVDRGQNEQFF.

To note about this clone: The read terminates 3 residues ahead of where the CDR3 ends, so the germline J gene completes it. The V and J genes are TRBV2 and TRBJ1-2; tentatively, D is TRBD1 (5 bases). The V gene lost 5 bases and the J gene lost 3 bases, with 10 bases spanning the gap. Germline V gene lookup returns CDR1 SNHLY and CDR2 FYNNEI. CDR3 length equals 13 residues. The sequenced CDR3 bases are TGTGCCAGCAGTTTTCCCAGGGACTATGGC. Protein product: CASSFPRDYG. The full CDR3 sequence reads CASSFPRDYGYTF.

A word on this clone: The read terminates 3 residues before the CDR3 end, so the remaining end is supplied by the germline J gene. This sequence joins TRBV5-8 and TRBJ1-4; 7 bases agree with TRBD1. J was trimmed by 4 bases and V by 2 bases; bases with no gene match: 5. CDR1 is SGHTS, CDR2 YDEGEE, per germline. This CDR3 has 15 amino acids. This CDR3 reads CASSFGQEINEKLFF. Incomplete CDR3 DNA: TGTGCCAGCAGCTTTGGACAGGAGATTAATGAAAAA.

Of note for this clone: The read ends 3 residues early relative to the CDR3; the germline J gene fills the gap. The gene calls are TRBV7-8 and TRBJ2-7; D not certain. Germline CDR1 reads SGHVS; CDR2 reads FQNEAQ. Trimming cost V 2 bases and J 2 bases, with 10 bases left between them. CDR3 length equals 14 residues. The sequenced CDR3 bases are TGTGCCAGCAGCTTACGCAGCGCAACCTACGAG. Translation: CASSLRSATYE. The CDR3 in full is CASSLRSATYEQYF.

With regard to this clone: The CDR3 extends 3 residues past the end of the read, so its final part is completed from the germline J gene. The chain carries TRBV19 and TRBJ2-5, with D possibly matching TRBD2 (6 bases). This CDR3 has 17 residues. Per germline, CDR1 LNHDA and CDR2 SQIVND (reference sequence). With 1 base removed from V and 0 bases from J, the gap between germline ends came to 15 bases. This CDR3 reads CASSIGSRGTYQETQYF. The CDR3 DNA, read in part, is TGTGCCAGTAGTATAGGGTCCCGGGGGACGTACCAAGAGACC.

Of note for this clone: Read data end 3 residues before the CDR3 end; the end is taken from the germline J gene. The chain has TRBV20-1 and TRBJ2-7; TRBD2 aligns across 12 bases. CDR3 length equals 14 residues. V lost 3 bases and J lost 6; bases outside the gene matches: 6. CDR1 DFQATT and CDR2 SNEGSKA come from the germline V gene (reference sequence). The CDR3 DNA, read in part, is TGCAGTGCTAGGAGGACTAGCGGGAAGGTCGAG. Its protein is CSARRTSGKVE. The whole CDR3 sequence reads CSARRTSGKVEQYF.

Details on this clone: The CDR3 end lies 3 residues beyond the end of the read and is filled in from the germline J gene. The chain has TRBV27 and TRBJ1-1, with D perhaps TRBD1 (6 bases). This CDR3 spans 18 amino acids. Trimming took off 3 bases at V and 2 bases at J, with 22 bases between the two ends. Germline V gives CDR1 MNHEY, CDR2 SMNVEV (reference sequence). The chain's CDR3 is CASSFLPYPGQTNTEAFF. The sequenced part of the CDR3 DNA is TGTGCCAGCAGTTTCCTCCCATACCCCGGACAGACAAACACTGAA.

Note on this clone: The read stops 3 residues short of the end of the CDR3; the missing end is completed from the germline J gene. The chain joins TRBV2 to TRBJ2-5, with 8 bases aligning to TRBD1. There are 15 residues in the CDR3. V lost 4 bases and J lost 3; bases outside the gene matches: 7. CDR1 and CDR2 (germline): SNHLY, FYNNEI. CDR3 sequence: CASSGKTGEEETQYF. Incomplete CDR3 DNA: TGTGCCAGCAGTGGGAAGACAGGGGAGGAAGAGACC.